This T cell receptor (beta chain) is from a study of blood T cell repertoires in COVID-19. Study-wide context: COVID-19 samples collected from the United States, Italy and Spain covered acute and convalescent phases. PBMCs, B-cell-depleted T cells, or T cells were the source of the cDNA or gDNA that made up the material.

Per the original data handling: Counts of nucleated cells, estimated from reference gene primer amplification, were obtained. Sequencing used immunoSEQ multiplex PCR; TCRdb keeps in-frame clones, though not all of them. V and J calls plus clone size are reproduced from that table; the DNA served to infer D and trimming. The data hold about 34,000 clones, with 80% observed a single time. The CDR3 length is 16 residues. Trimming pared 1 base from V and 8 bases from J, leaving 18 bases between. CDR1 is KGHSH, CDR2 LQKENI, per germline. The genes are TRBV18 and TRBJ2-4; possibly TRBD1 for D (5 bases). The source of this sequence is a woman in her 70s with acute or convalescent COVID-19. The sample consisted of peripheral blood. The CDR3 DNA is TGTGCCAGCTCACCACAGACGACCTCCCCGACAGACATTCAGTACTTC. It codes for CASSPQTTSPTDIQYF.